The 9 T cell receptor beta chains reported below all come from one sample, sequenced in a study of HIV-infected children after antiretroviral therapy interruption. Noted treatment: PENTA 11 planned treatment interruption arm or continuous ART arm. The TCR library was built from RNA with a 3' RACE protocol and unique molecular identifiers. TCRdb fed the 3' RACE reads into MiXCR, producing one record per CDR3 protein. The sample lists about 86,000 distinct CDR3 sequences; about 7.2% were seen once. The sample was CD45RA+ CD4+ T cells from PBMCs, pooled from several time points, taken from a donor given antiretroviral therapy, either interrupted or continuous. This sample's subset: naive CD4+ CD45RA+ CD45RO- T cells. These receptor sequences come from a pool of human donors with HIV.

The chain joins TRBV24-1 to TRBJ2-1, with 10 nucleotides matching TRBD2. The germline CDR1 and CDR2 sequences are KGHDR and SFDVKD. The CDR3 covers 18 residues. The J segment lost 7 bases and the V segment lost 4 bases, leaving 15 bases of the junction unmatched. This CDR3 is CATSDPTGAGGPRNEQFF. Here the CDR3 DNA reads TGTGCCACCAGTGACCCAACCGGAGCGGGAGGGCCTCGGAATGAGCAGTTCTTC.

This clonotype was detected ten times or more. The chain is built from TRBV28 and TRBJ2-1; D is perhaps TRBD2 (6 bases). The germline gives CDR1 MDHEN, CDR2 SYDVKM. CDR3 size: 13 residues. V lost 3 bases, J lost 7 bases, and 10 bases lay in between. The CDR3 protein is CASSFRTTNEQFF. The CDR3 DNA reads TGTGCCAGCAGTTTCAGGACTACGAATGAGCAGTTCTTC.

The rearrangement links TRBV28 to TRBJ1-5, with unresolved D. CDR1 is MDHEN, CDR2 SYDVKM, per germline. V was trimmed by 6 bases and J by 0 bases, leaving 15 bases between them. The CDR3 has 16 residues. In DNA form, the CDR3 reads TGTGCCAGCAGACGGGTCACTATTAATAGCAATCAGCCCCAGCATTTT. It translates to CASRRVTINSNQPQHF.

J is TRBJ1-2 and V is TRBV12-3 or TRBV12-4; D unclear. The CDR3 sequence is 16 residues long. Trimming stripped 2 bases from V and 2 bases from J, with 15 bases between. CDR3 DNA sequence: TGTGCCAGCAGTTTAAGGGCAAAATCTCTCAACTATGGCTACACCTTC. This sequence encodes CASSLRAKSLNYGYTF.

This chain joins TRBV6-5 and TRBJ2-7, with TRBD1 matching 9 bases. CDR3 length: 19 residues. CDR1 and CDR2 (germline): MNHEY, SVGAGI. V shed 5 bases and J 2 bases; nucleotides not matched to a gene: 19. CDR3 loop: CASSPTGQGFNPLTYEQYF. Written as DNA, the CDR3 is TGTGCCAGCAGTCCGACGGGACAGGGTTTCAACCCTTTAACCTACGAGCAGTACTTC.

This chain links TRBV7-9 with TRBJ2-2; possibly TRBD1 for D (5 bases). Germline values: CDR1 SEHNR, CDR2 FQNEAQ (reference sequence). V was cut by 5 bases and J by 6 bases, with 16 bases left in between. This CDR3 is 15 amino acids long. The CDR3 loop is CASSKANQGSGELFF. CDR3 DNA: TGTGCCAGCAGCAAAGCGAATCAGGGCTCCGGGGAGCTGTTTTTT.

This clonotype was seen at least ten times. This rearrangement joins TRBV5-5 to TRBJ2-3; 8 bases fit TRBD1. The CDR3 covers 16 residues. Germline V CDR1 and CDR2: SGHKS, YYEKEE (reference sequence). Trimming at V came to 4 bases and at J to 0 bases, leaving 7 bases not matched to a gene. The CDR3 reads CASSLGTGASTDTQYF. The DNA of the CDR3 is TGTGCCAGCAGCCTCGGGACAGGCGCTAGCACAGATACGCAGTATTTT.

This clonotype has ten or more counts. J is TRBJ2-7 and V is TRBV5-1; 7 bases align to TRBD2. The CDR3 is 14 amino acids. Germline trimming cut 4 bases from V and 3 bases from J; bases unmatched to any gene: 7. Germline V gene lookup returns CDR1 SGHRS and CDR2 YFSETQ. The CDR3 is CASSTGLVFYEQYF. The CDR3, as DNA: TGCGCCAGCAGCACAGGACTAGTCTTCTACGAGCAGTACTTC. The variable domain in full, completed from reference TRBV5-1 and TRBJ2-7, reads KAGVTQTPRYLIKTRGQQVTLSCSPISGHRSVSWYQQTPGQGLQFLFEYFSETQRNKGNFPGRFSGRQFSNSRSEMNVSTLELGDSALYLCASSTGLVFYEQYFGPGTRLTVT.

This clonotype occurred a few times. The J gene is TRBJ2-1, the V gene TRBV7-2; TRBD2 is a possible D gene (6 bases). The V end was cut by 8 bases, the J end by 4 bases, with 15 bases between. Germline assignment: CDR1 SGHTA and CDR2 FQGNSA. This CDR3 region has 14 residues. CDR3 loop: CASARRAGYNEQFF. The CDR3 DNA reads as TGTGCCAGCGCACGGAGAGCGGGTTACAATGAGCAGTTCTTC.